These 30 T cell receptor beta chains were sequenced from one sample in a study of neurological immune-mediated disorders. The time point here: longitudinal time-point 2. TCRdb used MiXCR to reprocess the 5' RACE reads, holding one entry per CDR3 protein. The sample gives 84,000 or so distinct CDR3 sequences, about 13% of which show up once; about 4.6% is in the top ten. The material sequenced was PBMCs. Source of these receptors: a female donor with HTLV-1-associated myelopathy (HAM/TSP).

The V call is TRBV29-1, the J call TRBJ2-3; TRBD2 matches at 7 bases. The germline CDR1 and CDR2 sequences are SQVTM and ANQGSEA. This CDR3 contains 16 residues. With 6 bases clipped from V and 4 bases from J, the junction kept 16 bases outside the gene matches. CDR3 DNA: TGCAGCGTGAGCGGGGCTAGCTGGGGGAGCTCAGATACGCAGTATTTT. Protein product: CSVSGASWGSSDTQYF.

This clonotype appeared many times. The chain joins TRBV20-1 to TRBJ2-3; no clear D gene. This CDR3 region has 12 residues. Between the trimmed V and J ends, which lost 3 bases and 2 bases, there was a span of 6 bases. Germline-derived CDR1 and CDR2 are DFQATT and SNEGSKA (reference sequence). Written as DNA, the CDR3 is TGCAGTGCTAGCGGCTCCACAGATACGCAGTATTTT. It yields the protein CSASGSTDTQYF.

This clonotype rates as medium-sized. This chain uses TRBV29-1 with TRBJ2-5; D may be TRBD1 (7 bases). The CDR3 covers 15 residues. The germline CDR1 and CDR2 sequences are SQVTM and ANQGSEA. Trimming pared 0 bases from V and 6 bases from J, leaving 17 bases between. The CDR3 region has the DNA TGCAGCGTTGAAGAATGGGGCGGGACAGAAAAGACCCAGTACTTC. Translation gives CSVEEWGGTEKTQYF. The whole variable domain, remainder taken from reference TRBV29-1 and TRBJ2-5, is SAVISQKPSRDICQRGTSLTIQCQVDSQVTMMFWYRQQPGQSLTLIATANQGSEATYESGFVIDKFPISRPNLTFSTLTVSNMSPEDSSIYLCSVEEWGGTEKTQYFGPGTRLLVL.

In its sample, this clonotype was seen many times. The V gene is TRBV20-1, the J gene TRBJ2-7; D is possibly TRBD1 (6 bases). In germline, CDR1 is DFQATT, CDR2 SNEGSKA (reference sequence). The CDR3 runs to 15 residues. V lost 1 base and J lost 8, with 21 bases in between. As DNA, the CDR3 is TGCAGTGCTAGAGTGCCGGACAGACCCCCGGGGAAGCAGTACTTC. Translation: CSARVPDRPPGKQYF.

This clonotype was observed a handful of times. The limits of the CDR3 on the DNA are not certain, so only TCRdb's listed CDR3 is given. V and J are TRBV5-1 and TRBJ2-7; no DNA check was done on the table's D call, TRBD2. CDR1 and CDR2 from the germline V gene are SGHRS and YFSETQ. The CDR3 totals 19 residues, both ends included. This CDR3 is CASSFYICSTRALGYEQYF.

Worth noting for this clonotype: A much larger clone lies one base from this, so it may be a read error. The chain joins TRBV9 to TRBJ2-7; D is unclear. Germline values: CDR1 SGDLS, CDR2 YYNGEE. This CDR3 spans 15 amino acids. CDR3 coding DNA: TGTGCCAGCAGCGTAGACTCACAGAGCTCCTACGATCAGTACTTC. As protein: CASSVDSQSSYDQYF.

The sample holds many counts of this clonotype. The rearrangement joins TRBV28 to TRBJ2-7; TRBD1 matches at 9 bases. In germline, CDR1 is MDHEN, CDR2 SYDVKM. V shed 6 bases, J shed 1 base, and the junction held 7 bases outside the gene matches. This CDR3 has 15 residues. CDR3: CASRNTGTGSYEQYF. The CDR3 DNA reads TGTGCCAGCAGGAACACCGGGACAGGGTCCTACGAGCAGTACTTC.

This clonotype was observed many times. This chain uses TRBV11-2 with TRBJ2-1, with 10 bases that match TRBD2. Losses at the gene ends were 8 bases for V and 6 bases for J; bases not matched to a gene: 10. The CDR3 contains 15 residues. CDR1 and CDR2 from the germline V gene are SGHAT and FQNNGV. The CDR3 loop is CASGVAGGSGNEQFF. The DNA of the CDR3 is TGTGCCAGCGGGGTAGCGGGGGGATCGGGCAATGAGCAGTTCTTC.

The rearrangement joins TRBV7-6 to TRBJ2-1; 10 bases line up with TRBD1. Losses at the gene ends were 5 bases for V and 2 bases for J; bases not matched to a gene: 3. Germline V gene data show CDR1 as SGHVS and CDR2 as FNYEAQ. The CDR3 has 15 residues. This CDR3 reads CASSTGTGAYNEQFF. CDR3 nucleotides: TGTGCCAGCAGCACCGGGACAGGGGCCTACAATGAGCAGTTCTTC.

This clonotype was detected many times. The chain couples TRBV12-3 or TRBV12-4 to TRBJ2-5; tentatively, D is TRBD1 or TRBD2 (5 bases each). V lost 5 bases to trimming and J lost 4 bases, with 14 bases between them. The CDR3 sequence is 14 residues long. Here the CDR3 DNA reads TGTGCCAGCAGTCCTATGGCAGGGAGAGAGACCCAGTACTTC. Translated, it gives CASSPMAGRETQYF.

In this sample, this clonotype turned up many times. The J gene is TRBJ1-5, the V gene TRBV7-3, with D unresolved. The CDR3 has 12 amino acids. Trimming stripped 4 bases from V and 6 bases from J, with 7 bases between. Germline V lookup: CDR1 SGHTA, CDR2 FQGTGA. The CDR3 region is CASSSPGQPQHF. In DNA, the CDR3 is TGTGCCAGCAGCTCTCCGGGTCAGCCCCAGCATTTT. Full variable domain (outside the CDR3, taken from reference TRBV7-3 and TRBJ1-5): GAGVSQTPSNKVTEKGKYVELRCDPISGHTALYWYRQSLGQGPEFLIYFQGTGAADDSGLPNDRFFAVRPEGSVSTLKIQRTERGDSAVYLCASSSPGQPQHFGDGTRLSIL.

This clonotype was found a few times. This rearrangement joins TRBV9 to TRBJ2-7, with D maybe TRBD1 (6 bases). Trimming removed 0 bases from V and 2 bases from J, with 12 bases in between. The CDR3 extends over 15 amino acids. Germline CDR1 and CDR2: SGDLS and YYNGEE. This CDR3 is CASSVDTGTPYEQYF. DNA of the CDR3: TGTGCCAGCAGCGTAGATACAGGGACACCCTACGAGCAGTACTTC.

The rearrangement joins TRBV2 to TRBJ1-3; no firm D call. The germline V and J ends were trimmed by 3 bases and 2 bases, with 8 bases remaining between them. From germline, CDR1 is SNHLY and CDR2 FYNNEI. The CDR3 sequence is 14 residues long. CDR3 sequence reads: CASSDWGPGNTIYF. The CDR3, as DNA: TGTGCCAGCAGTGATTGGGGTCCTGGAAACACCATATATTTT.

At least ten counts were recorded for this clonotype. The chain joins TRBV28 to TRBJ2-7; no definite D call. This CDR3 has 11 amino acids. V was cut by 2 bases and J by 4 bases, with 3 bases left in between. Germline CDR1 and CDR2: MDHEN and SYDVKM. The CDR3 DNA is TGTGCCAGCAGTTTAATGTACGAGCAGTACTTC. This codes for CASSLMYEQYF.

This clonotype was detected ten times or more. The J gene is TRBJ1-5, the V gene TRBV5-1, with D uncertain. The CDR3 spans 18 residues. The germline V gene encodes CDR1 SGHRS and CDR2 YFSETQ. V was clipped by 3 bases and J by 0 bases, with 19 bases between them. The DNA of the CDR3 is TGCGCCAGCAGCTCCAATTATCCGAGGAGGGATAGCAATCAGCCCCAGCATTTT. Residues: CASSSNYPRRDSNQPQHF.

This clonotype was counted ten times or more. This rearrangement joins TRBV28 to TRBJ2-7; 11 bases match TRBD1. V was clipped by 4 bases and J by 3 bases; unmatched bases: 5. Per the germline V gene, CDR1 is MDHEN and CDR2 is SYDVKM. This CDR3 contains 15 residues. The CDR3 DNA reads TGTGCCAGCAGTTCCACCGGGACAGGGGGCTACGAGCAGTACTTC. Amino acid sequence: CASSSTGTGGYEQYF.

The chain couples TRBV7-6 to TRBJ2-2; a possible D gene is TRBD1 (5 bases). CDR1 SGHVS and CDR2 FNYEAQ come from the germline V gene. V gave up 5 bases and J gave up 4 bases, with 11 bases separating them. CDR3 length: 14 amino acids. The CDR3 DNA sequence: TGTGCCAGCAGCCCAAATCAGGGCACCGGGGAGCTGTTTTTT. Its protein is CASSPNQGTGELFF.

The V gene is TRBV19, the J gene TRBJ1-1, with unresolved D. V dropped 3 bases and J dropped 1 base, with 9 bases sitting between them. The CDR3 has 14 residues. Germline CDR1 reads LNHDA; CDR2 reads SQIVND (reference sequence). The CDR3 loop reads CASSIGRENTEAFF. In DNA, the CDR3 is TGTGCCAGTAGTATCGGGCGGGAGAACACTGAAGCTTTCTTT.

This clonotype was found many times. The J gene is TRBJ2-4, the V gene TRBV5-1; D may match TRBD1 or TRBD2 (6 bases each). V was cut by 3 bases and J by 0 bases, with 16 bases left in between. CDR1 is SGHRS, CDR2 YFSETQ, per germline. This CDR3 spans 17 amino acids. The CDR3 loop reads CASSSRGDTLAKNIQYF. The CDR3 DNA reads as TGCGCCAGCAGCTCCCGCGGGGACACCCTAGCCAAAAACATTCAGTACTTC.

V and J are TRBV21-1 and TRBJ1-1. TRBV21-1 constitutes a pseudogene. The CDR3 has 14 amino acids. In DNA form, the CDR3 reads TGTGCCAGCAGCAAAGCCAGGATCGTTCATGAAGCTTTCTTT. This codes for CASSKARIVHEAFF.

This clonotype occurred many times. This chain joins TRBV5-1 and TRBJ2-2; 11 bases fit TRBD1. Per the germline V gene, CDR1 is SGHRS and CDR2 is YFSETQ. Germline trimming cut 4 bases from V and 3 bases from J; bases unmatched to any gene: 2. The CDR3 is 15 amino acids. The CDR3, as DNA: TGCGCCAGCAGCCCGGGACAGGGGGACACCGGGGAGCTGTTTTTT. Translation gives CASSPGQGDTGELFF.

This clonotype was found many times. CDR3 sequence: CSAVKTGSDGYTF. For the CDR3, the DNA is TGCAGCGCCGTCAAGACAGGGAGTGATGGCTACACCTTC. This chain connects TRBV29-1 to TRBJ1-2, with 7 bases matching TRBD1. The V and J ends lost 7 bases and 6 bases, in that order; junction bases with no gene match: 11. Germline V gives CDR1 SQVTM, CDR2 ANQGSEA. CDR3 size: 13 residues.

Within the sample, this clonotype is medium-sized (0.01 to 0.1%). The chain is built from TRBV24-1 and TRBJ2-3; tentatively, D is TRBD1 (5 bases). Germline V lookup: CDR1 KGHDR, CDR2 SFDVKD. The CDR3 sequence is 15 residues long. The V and J ends lost 5 bases and 0 bases respectively, with 11 bases between them. CDR3 nucleotides: TGTGCCACCAGTGTCGACAGTTCTAGCACAGATACGCAGTATTTT. It is translated as CATSVDSSSTDTQYF.

This clonotype was observed many times. The rearrangement joins TRBV20-1 to TRBJ1-2, with D tentatively TRBD1 (5 bases). CDR1 and CDR2 from the germline V gene are DFQATT and SNEGSKA (reference sequence). V dropped 5 bases and J dropped 6 bases, with 19 bases sitting between them. The CDR3 has 14 amino acids. CDR3 region: CSALLFGGADGYTF. In DNA, the CDR3 is TGCAGTGCTCTTCTGTTTGGAGGGGCGGATGGCTACACCTTC.

This clonotype has at least ten counts. This chain's CDR3 is CASSRQGGSKNIQYF. The CDR3 DNA reads TGTGCCAGCAGTCGACAGGGAGGATCCAAAAACATTCAGTACTTC. The V call is TRBV12-3 or TRBV12-4, the J call TRBJ2-4; D possibly corresponds to TRBD1 (7 bases). The CDR3 sequence is 15 residues long. V dropped 5 bases and J dropped 2 bases, with 13 bases sitting between them.

This clonotype has a count of ten or more. This chain uses TRBV12-3 or TRBV12-4 with TRBJ2-7; weak D call: TRBD1 (6 bases). Trimming stripped 5 bases from V and 0 bases from J, with 14 bases between. The CDR3 extends over 15 amino acids. The chain's CDR3 is CASSPRQENSYEQYF. For the CDR3, the DNA is TGTGCCAGCAGTCCACGACAGGAGAACTCCTACGAGCAGTACTTC.

This clonotype appeared many times. The CDR3 sequence: CASSQRTDYSGNTIYF. As DNA, the CDR3 is TGCGCCAGCAGCCAGCGGACAGATTACTCTGGAAACACCATATATTTT. The rearrangement joins TRBV4-1 to TRBJ1-3; D perhaps matches TRBD1 (6 bases). V shed 3 bases and J shed 0 bases, with 12 bases lying between them. CDR1 MGHRA and CDR2 YSYEKL come from the germline V gene. There are 16 residues in the CDR3.

The chain uses TRBV10-3 and TRBJ2-2, with TRBD1 identical over 9 bases. The length of the CDR3 is 16 residues. Per the germline V gene, CDR1 is ENHRY and CDR2 is SYGVKD. With V trimmed by 6 bases and J by 2 bases, 7 bases remained unmatched. CDR3 bases: TGTGCCATCAGATACGGACAGGGGCCTAACACCGGGGAGCTGTTTTTT. Translating gives CAIRYGQGPNTGELFF.

In its sample, this clonotype was seen many times. The V gene is TRBV5-1, the J gene TRBJ1-3; TRBD1 matches 8 bases. CDR3 length: 16 residues. Germline CDR1 SGHRS, CDR2 YFSETQ. With 4 bases clipped from V and 0 bases from J, the junction kept 6 bases outside the gene matches. This CDR3 reads CASSRTGTGSGNTIYF. DNA for the CDR3: TGCGCCAGCAGCAGAACCGGGACAGGCTCTGGAAACACCATATATTTT.

In its sample, this clonotype was seen many times. The gene calls are TRBV20-1 and TRBJ2-1, with 10 bases identical to TRBD2. The CDR3 runs 14 residues. V trimming: 5 bases; J trimming: 5 bases; junction bases outside the gene matches: 6. Germline-derived CDR1 and CDR2 are DFQATT and SNEGSKA (reference sequence). The CDR3 nucleotides are TGCAGTGCTCTAGCGGGGGCGTTCCACAATGAGCAGTTCTTC. It codes for CSALAGAFHNEQFF.